This T cell receptor beta chain was captured in a study of blood T cell repertoires in COVID-19. Turning to the study itself: Specimens from acute and convalescent COVID-19 originated in the United States, Italy and Spain. The analysed material was cDNA or gDNA that came from T cells, B-cell-depleted T cells, or PBMCs.

Per the study methods: Estimates of nucleated cell counts were drawn from the amplification of reference gene primers. The protocol was immunoSEQ multiplex PCR, while the TCRdb copy is restricted to in-frame clones and leaves out a portion. The D gene and trimming were derived from the DNA, and the V and J assignments and clone size from that table. The sample consists of roughly 150,000 clones, about four fifths of them appearing once. J gave up 9 bases and V 6 bases, and 12 bases lay outside the gene matches. Germline V gene data show CDR1 as SGHTA and CDR2 as FQGTGA. CDR3 size: 16 residues. This chain joins TRBV7-3 and TRBJ2-1; 12 positions match TRBD2. The sequence derives from a woman older than 75 with acute or convalescent COVID-19. Specimen: peripheral blood. In nucleotides, the CDR3 is TGTGCCAGCAGTAGGACTAGCGGGGCCTTCTTAGGTGAGCAGTTCTTC. Residues: CASSRTSGAFLGEQFF.